The rows below give T cell receptor beta chains drawn from one sample of a study of blood T cell repertoires in COVID-19. Measured with immunoSEQ multiplex PCR; TCRdb has only the in-frame clones, and not every one. The table lists approximately 85,000 clones, 70% to 90% of them singletons. Sequencing was carried out using peripheral blood. Every receptor here comes from a woman in her seventies with active or convalescent COVID-19. Both conserved end residues are trimmed from each CDR3.

>TRBV5-1|TRBJ2-2
ASSPGKDTGELF
>TRBV6-1|TRBJ2-3
ASSEVRASDTQY
>TRBV7-2|TRBJ1-4
ASSLDRGTEKLF
>TRBV3-1/TRBV3-2|TRBJ1-1
ASTQRENTEAF
>TRBV6-6|TRBJ2-2
ASLAGSGELF
>TRBV7-2|TRBJ2-7
ASSLSWTAYEQY
>TRBV6-5|TRBJ1-4
ASSYTTNEKLF
>TRBV7-2|TRBJ2-1
ASSLDRGSYNEQF
>TRBV7-2|TRBJ1-5
ASSFPGVGQPQH
>TRBV5-1|TRBJ2-7
ASSPGTGGAEQY
>TRBV6-4|TRBJ1-1
AIDQGLEAF
>TRBV2|TRBJ1-6
ASSRDRGSALH